Given below is one TCR beta chain in context. What it binds is not known. Other DNA sequences in this specimen translate into the identical CDR3. These data come from a study of cytomegalovirus exposure and HLA in healthy donors. Study background: As released early, the data held roughly 85 million unique TCRs from HLA-typed donors. Broader study findings: Researchers counted 164 TCR beta chains as cytomegalovirus-associated.

Primers: 60 Vbeta forward and 13 Jbeta reverse. How the authors handled the data: An analysis that came later counted some 80 million unique TCR beta chains, approximately 10 million shared. Libraries were prepared by immunoSEQ multiplex PCR; TCRdb keeps only in-frame clonotypes and omits some of them. V and J calls and clone size follow that table, whereas D and trimming were derived from the DNA. The table lists about 140,000 clones, 76% of them singletons, with under 2% in the top ten. The V segment lost 0 bases and the J segment 5 bases; nucleotides outside the gene matches: 4. The CDR3 totals 16 residues. Germline values: CDR1 SGHNT, CDR2 YYREEE (reference sequence).

This sequence joins TRBV5-4 and TRBJ2-1, with 11 bases fitting TRBD2. This clonotype was obtained from a female donor in good health and CMV-seropositive. The specimen was PBMCs. The CDR3: CASSLGLAGGDNEQFF. CDR3 nucleotide sequence: TGTGCCAGCAGCTTGGGTCTAGCGGGAGGCGACAATGAGCAGTTCTTC.